This is a list of T cell receptor beta chains from one sample in a study of cytomegalovirus exposure and HLA in healthy donors. Data came from immunoSEQ multiplex PCR; TCRdb stores just in-frame clones and leaves some out. This sample has more than 95,000 clones, with about 80% found just once. Sequenced: PBMCs. All receptors derive from a woman aged 45-59 years in good health and CMV-seropositive. Both conserved end residues are trimmed from each CDR3.

>TRBV5-8|TRBJ1-1|12
ASSRDPGRGEAF
>TRBV29-1|TRBJ2-3|12
SSEGDVRTDTQY
>TRBV9|TRBJ1-1|13
ASSAWTGSGTEAF
>TRBV7-6|TRBJ2-1|15
ASSPSVGQGPYNEQF
>TRBV2|TRBJ2-1|10
ASSRTVNEQF
>TRBV4-2|TRBJ1-1|11
ASSQGERANTF
>TRBV19|TRBJ1-6|13
ASTTDSMDNSPLH
>TRBV27|TRBJ2-7|12
ASSRTGTFYEQY
>TRBV4-2|TRBJ2-3|13
ASSQGQQGADTQY
>TRBV6-6|TRBJ1-5|12
ASSPTGSNQPQH
>TRBV11-2|TRBJ2-7|13
ASSSIPSGTHEQY
>TRBV6-1|TRBJ2-7|11
ASMRQGTYEQY
>TRBV30|TRBJ2-7|14
AWTPLEAGGPYEQY
>TRBV15|TRBJ2-7|12
ATSRDLGGNEQY
>TRBV6-1|TRBJ1-1|13
ASSTTRGPNTEAF
>TRBV9|TRBJ2-2|16
ASSTGLAGAVNTGELF
>TRBV9|TRBJ2-1|12
ASGRGSSYNEQF
>TRBV5-4|TRBJ2-3|14
ASSLAGGSGTDTQY
>TRBV15|TRBJ2-1|13
ATSRVAGSYNEQF
>TRBV28|TRBJ1-5|11
ASSLQGLKPQH
>TRBV5-4|TRBJ1-2|14
ASSSGGQGGSFGYT
>TRBV9|TRBJ1-2|11
ASSGRSVYGYT
>TRBV5-6|TRBJ1-3|12
ASSPDRDKNTIY
>TRBV15|TRBJ2-1|14
ATSRRSGARYNEQF
>TRBV6-5|TRBJ2-7|11
ASSPQYRHEQY
>TRBV9|TRBJ2-3|11
ASSRGLGDTQY
>TRBV7-2|TRBJ2-7|14
ASSLVSSGGNYEQY
>TRBV5-5|TRBJ2-6|14
ASSGDRPSGANVLT
>TRBV4-3|TRBJ2-1|15
ASSQDRAGHSYNEQF
>TRBV30|TRBJ2-1|13
AWSQGTSSYNEQF
>TRBV5-6|TRBJ2-7|13
ASSQPGLAAYEQY
>TRBV29-1|TRBJ1-2|11
SVGGQGKYGYT
>TRBV2|TRBJ1-2|12
ASSELGTGLGYT
>TRBV4-3|TRBJ1-3|13
ASSEGQGAGNTIY
>TRBV4-2|TRBJ2-3|15
ASSHGPTGGPTDTQY
>TRBV28|TRBJ1-5|13
ASHPSGYSNQPQH
>TRBV27|TRBJ2-5|13
ASSQLQDPGETQY
>TRBV29-1|TRBJ1-2|14
SVIWGPGPRRYGYT
>TRBV6-6|TRBJ1-4|14
ASSGSGGDSNEKLF
>TRBV6-5|TRBJ1-2|11
ASSSGQGSGYT
>TRBV7-2|TRBJ2-7|10
ASSLTGLEQY
>TRBV7-9|TRBJ2-3|13
ASSLGQGGTDTQY
>TRBV19|TRBJ2-1|15
ASSMARTSGVRNEQF
>TRBV7-3|TRBJ2-1|12
ASSLRQGRNEQF
>TRBV19|TRBJ2-5|12
ASSISGGGETQY